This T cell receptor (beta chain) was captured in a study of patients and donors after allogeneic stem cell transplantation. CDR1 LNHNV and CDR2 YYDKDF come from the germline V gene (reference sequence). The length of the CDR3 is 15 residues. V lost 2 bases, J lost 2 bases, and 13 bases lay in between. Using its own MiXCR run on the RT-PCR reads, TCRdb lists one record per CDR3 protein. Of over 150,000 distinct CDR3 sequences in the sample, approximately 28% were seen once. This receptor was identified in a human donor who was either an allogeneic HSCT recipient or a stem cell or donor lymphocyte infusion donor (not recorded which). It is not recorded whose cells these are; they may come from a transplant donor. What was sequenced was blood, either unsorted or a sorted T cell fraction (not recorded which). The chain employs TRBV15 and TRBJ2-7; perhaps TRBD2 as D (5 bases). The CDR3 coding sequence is TGTGCCACCAGCAGATATAGGGCGGGTCCCTACGAGCAGTACTTC. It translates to CATSRYRAGPYEQYF.